This T cell receptor (beta chain) emerged from a study of blood T cell repertoires in COVID-19. Produced via immunoSEQ multiplex PCR; TCRdb's table is partial and in-frame only. The top ten hold 0.7% to 0.8% of the sample, which has almost 200,000 clones, about 86% seen once. Trimming took off 1 base at V and 10 bases at J, with 11 bases between the two ends. The germline V gene encodes CDR1 MDHEN and CDR2 SYDVKM. The CDR3 has 13 residues. This rearrangement joins TRBV28 to TRBJ2-1; maybe TRBD2 (6 bases). Material for sequencing was peripheral blood. This sequence originates from a woman aged 65 to 85 with acute or convalescent COVID-19. In nucleotides, the CDR3 is TGTGCCAGCAGTTTATATGGGGCGGGAGAGCAGTTCTTC. Translation: CASSLYGAGEQFF. Together with reference TRBV28 and TRBJ2-1, the CDR3 gives the full variable domain: DVKVTQSSRYLVKRTGEKVFLECVQDMDHENMFWYRQDPGLGLRLIYFSYDVKMKEKGDIPEGYSVSREKKERFSLILESASTNQTSMYLCASSLYGAGEQFFGPGTRLTVL.